This T cell receptor beta chain derives from a study of patients and donors after allogeneic stem cell transplantation. Trimming removed 4 bases from V and 0 bases from J; junction bases left unmatched: 7. The CDR3 extends over 16 amino acids. TCRdb reanalysed the RT-PCR reads using MiXCR and keeps one entry per CDR3 protein. The sample has over 150,000 distinct CDR3 sequences; 30% are singletons. Sequenced input: blood, either unsorted or a sorted T cell fraction (not recorded which). The J gene is TRBJ2-3, the V gene TRBV12-3 or TRBV12-4; 7 bases are a match to TRBD2. This sequence was found in a human donor who was either an allogeneic HSCT recipient or a stem cell or donor lymphocyte infusion donor (not recorded which). It is not recorded whose cells these are; they may come from a transplant donor. For the CDR3, the DNA is TGTGCCAGCAGTTGCCCGAAGCGGGATAGCACAGATACGCAGTATTTT. It yields the protein CASSCPKRDSTDTQYF.